This T cell receptor beta chain derives from a study of shared clonotypes between healthy human individuals. As handled by the study authors: With immunoSEQ giving junction-only sequences and no quality scores, filtering differed. Clones were read by immunoSEQ multiplex PCR, and TCRdb kept only the in-frame ones, dropping some. That table supplies the V and J calls and clone size; D and trimming were determined from the DNA. Among 450,000 to 500,000 clones, around four fifths were seen once, and the ten largest hold more than 10%. All participating donors were Caucasian adults from Nashville, Tennessee. The CDR3 has 14 amino acids. Germline V gene sequence: CDR1 SEHNR, CDR2 FQNEAQ (reference sequence). Trimming left V 6 bases short and J 6 bases short, with 14 bases between. Worth noting for this clone: The antigen is unknown.

General study findings and limits: Sampling involved blood alone; tissue repertoires likely differ.

The sample taken for sequencing was PBMCs. This sequence originates from a woman aged 40 to 50 in good health. Some clones in this sample may be carry-over from other donors' samples. This rearrangement joins TRBV7-9 to TRBJ2-2; D possibly corresponds to TRBD2 (5 bases). CDR3 DNA: TGTGCCAGCAGGACTCTAGCTATTGCCGGGGAGCTGTTTTTT. Its protein product is CASRTLAIAGELFF.